The 17 T cell receptor beta chains in this list originate from one sample, sequenced in a study of blood T cell repertoires in COVID-19. Here immunoSEQ multiplex PCR was the method, and the copy in TCRdb shows in-frame clones only, minus some. The sample carries tens of thousands of clones, about 88% recorded once. The specimen sequenced was peripheral blood. These receptors originate from a human donor in a cohort sampled during active COVID-19.

The J gene is TRBJ2-7, the V gene TRBV6-5; TRBD1 agrees at 9 bases. The CDR3 has 15 residues. Germline trimming cut 2 bases from V and 3 bases from J; bases unmatched to any gene: 5. Germline CDR1 MNHEY, CDR2 SVGAGI. CDR3 bases: TGTGCCAGCAGTTACGGACAGGGGCGGGACTACGAGCAGTACTTC. Amino acid sequence: CASSYGQGRDYEQYF.

CDR3 in amino acids: CASSSGQPNSPLHF. CDR3 sequence (DNA): TGTGCCAGCAGCTCAGGACAGCCGAATTCACCCCTCCACTTT. V is TRBV7-2 and J is TRBJ1-6; D possibly corresponds to TRBD1 (6 bases). Germline values: CDR1 SGHTA, CDR2 FQGNSA. The V end lost 4 bases, the J end lost 7 bases, and 11 bases lay between the germline ends. This CDR3 is built from 14 residues.

The chain has TRBV4-1 and TRBJ2-3; 14 bases line up with TRBD2. Trimming cost V 5 bases and J 2 bases; bases outside gene matches: 9. This CDR3 comprises 18 residues. The germline CDR1 and CDR2 sequences are MGHRA and YSYEKL. The CDR3 DNA reads as TGCGCCAGCAGCACAGGGACTAGCGGGAGAAAAGACACAGATACGCAGTATTTT. Translating it yields CASSTGTSGRKDTDTQYF.

The DNA for the CDR3 is TGTGCCACCGCAGGAGGCGGGAGTGCGGAGACCCAGTACTTC. Translation gives CATAGGGSAETQYF. The chain combines TRBV24-1 with TRBJ2-5, with 7 bases lining up with TRBD2. Germline CDR1 is KGHDR and CDR2 is SFDVKD. Losses at the gene ends were 9 bases for V and 5 bases for J; bases not matched to a gene: 11. The CDR3 consists of 14 residues.

This clone was seen a few times. The chain links TRBV1 to TRBJ2-7; TRBD2, as called in the table, went unchecked against the DNA. TRBV1 represents a pseudogene. This CDR3 has 17 residues. The CDR3: CTSSQDNAGAISYEQYV. The CDR3, as DNA: TGCACCAGCAGCCAAGATAATGCGGGAGCGATCTCCTACGAGCAGTACGTC.

The chain has TRBV10-1 and TRBJ2-5, with 8 bases matching TRBD2. CDR1 and CDR2 from the germline V gene are WNHNN and SYGVQD (reference sequence). V lost 4 bases and J lost 3; bases outside the gene matches: 4. The length of the CDR3 is 14 residues. The CDR3 DNA sequence: TGCGCCAGCAGTGCGGGAGGGAAAGAAGAGACCCAGTACTTC. Its protein product is CASSAGGKEETQYF.

The gene calls are TRBV4-1 and TRBJ1-1, with unresolved D. The germline gives CDR1 MGHRA, CDR2 YSYEKL. V was pared by 6 bases and J by 1 base, with 12 bases between. The CDR3 totals 14 residues. The CDR3 nucleotides read TGCGCCAGCAGGGGCCCCCTTCGGAACACTGAAGCTTTCTTT. This sequence encodes CASRGPLRNTEAFF.

This clone was seen a handful of times. The chain is built from TRBV11-2 and TRBJ2-7; TRBD2 aligns across 7 bases. The CDR3 loop spans 15 amino acids. CDR1 and CDR2 from the germline V gene are SGHAT and FQNNGV. V shed 5 bases and J 4 bases; nucleotides not matched to a gene: 11. The CDR3 loop reads CASSPLGPSGYEQYV. The DNA of the CDR3 is TGTGCCAGCAGCCCCCTAGGGCCTAGCGGTTACGAGCAGTACGTC.

The genes are TRBV5-6 and TRBJ2-3; 9 bases are a match to TRBD1. CDR1 and CDR2 from the germline V gene are SGHDT and YYEEEE. Trimming removed 4 bases from V and 4 bases from J; junction bases left unmatched: 7. CDR3 length: 15 residues. The CDR3 loop reads CASSLGTGLADTQYF. CDR3 bases: TGTGCCAGCAGCCTCGGGACAGGGTTAGCAGATACGCAGTATTTT.

V and J are TRBV2 and TRBJ2-6; TRBD1 agrees at 9 bases. This CDR3 spans 18 amino acids. J was trimmed by 3 bases and V by 3 bases; bases with no gene match: 9. Germline loops: CDR1 SNHLY, CDR2 FYNNEI. CDR3 amino acids: CASSEGTGLFGGANVLTF. The CDR3 DNA reads as TGTGCCAGCAGTGAGGGGACAGGGCTTTTCGGTGGGGCCAACGTCCTGACTTTC. The variable domain in full, with the rest retrieved from reference TRBV2 and TRBJ2-6, is EPEVTQTPSHQVTQMGQEVILRCVPISNHLYFYWYRQILGQKVEFLVSFYNNEISEKSEIFDDQFSVERPDGSNFTLKIRSTKLEDSAMYFCASSEGTGLFGGANVLTFGAGSRLTVL.

CDR3 nucleotide sequence: TGCAGCGTGGCTAGCGGAGAGTTATCCTACAATGAGCAGTTCTTC. Encoded protein: CSVASGELSYNEQFF. V is TRBV29-1 and J is TRBJ2-1, with 7 bases that match TRBD2. This CDR3 region has 15 residues. Germline values: CDR1 SQVTM, CDR2 ANQGSEA. The V and J ends lost 6 bases and 1 base, in that order; junction bases with no gene match: 9.

J is TRBJ1-2 and V is TRBV6-5; 9 bases are shared with TRBD1. V trimming: 6 bases; J trimming: 8 bases; junction bases outside the gene matches: 7. CDR1 is MNHEY and CDR2 is SVGAGI in the germline V gene. The CDR3 runs to 13 residues. The CDR3 here is CASRGQGTSGYTF. For the CDR3, the DNA is TGTGCCAGCAGGGGACAGGGAACGAGCGGCTACACCTTC.

V and J are TRBV11-3 and TRBJ1-3; no firm D call. This CDR3 is 14 amino acids long. Deletions cut 3 bases from V and 2 bases from J, with 8 bases between. The germline gives CDR1 SGHNT, CDR2 YENEEA. The CDR3 reads CASSFLGAGNTIYF. The CDR3 nucleotides are TGTGCCAGCAGCTTTTTGGGAGCTGGAAACACCATATATTTT.

The V gene is TRBV30, the J gene TRBJ2-4; D is possibly TRBD2 (7 bases). This CDR3 is built from 14 residues. CDR1 GTSNPN and CDR2 SVGIG come from the germline V gene (reference sequence). V lost 7 bases and J lost 1, with 14 bases in between. The CDR3 coding sequence is TGTGCCTCGGGGGGCCGTGGGGCCAAAAACATTCAGTACTTC. Its protein product is CASGGRGAKNIQYF.

The V call is TRBV5-8, the J call TRBJ2-7, with unresolved D. The CDR3 extends over 14 amino acids. CDR1 and CDR2 (germline): SGHTS, YDEGEE. Deletions cut 2 bases from V and 3 bases from J, with 12 bases between. The CDR3 DNA reads TGTGCCAGCAGCTTTACTGATAGCCTCTACGAGCAGTACGTC. Translation: CASSFTDSLYEQYV.

The chain carries TRBV11-2 and TRBJ2-7, with D perhaps matching TRBD2 (6 bases). This CDR3 comprises 15 residues. V lost 0 bases to trimming and J lost 0 bases, with 9 bases between them. Germline V lookup: CDR1 SGHAT, CDR2 FQNNGV. The CDR3 region has the DNA TGTGCCAGCAGCTTAGAGGCGGGGTCCTCCTACGAGCAGTACGTC. Translating it yields CASSLEAGSSYEQYV.

This chain connects TRBV5-1 to TRBJ2-2, with 11 bases that match TRBD1. CDR3 length equals 16 residues. Germline V lookup: CDR1 SGHRS, CDR2 YFSETQ. After removal of 5 bases from V and 4 bases from J, the junction contained 7 bases not matched to a gene. The chain's CDR3 is CASSQPGQGGTGELFF. The CDR3 region has the DNA TGCGCCAGCAGTCAACCGGGACAGGGGGGCACCGGGGAGCTGTTTTTT.